The 18 T cell receptor beta chains reported below all come from one sample, sequenced in a study of blood T cell repertoires in COVID-19. Using immunoSEQ multiplex PCR, the repertoire was profiled, and TCRdb retains in-frame clones only, with some absent. This table has under 200,000 clones, about four fifths appearing once. The sample was peripheral blood. The receptors originated from a man younger than 35 with active or convalescent COVID-19.

The rearrangement uses TRBV11-2 and TRBJ1-1; possibly TRBD1 for D (6 bases). Germline lookup yields CDR1 SGHAT and CDR2 FQNNGV. V lost 8 bases, J lost 5 bases, and 15 bases lay in between. The CDR3 runs to 13 residues. CDR3 region: CASGYRAGTEAFF. DNA for the CDR3: TGTGCCAGCGGCTACAGGGCTGGTACTGAAGCTTTCTTT.

This chain links TRBV5-1 with TRBJ2-4; D may be TRBD1 (5 bases). CDR3 length equals 14 residues. V shed 0 bases and J shed 4 bases, with 8 bases lying between them. Germline CDR1 reads SGHRS; CDR2 reads YFSETQ. This CDR3 is CASSLGGLKNIQYF. The CDR3 nucleotides are TGCGCCAGCAGCTTGGGGGGCTTAAAAAACATTCAGTACTTC.

The chain uses TRBV13 and TRBJ2-7; no definite D call. Germline V gives CDR1 PRHDT, CDR2 FYEKMQ (reference sequence). CDR3 size: 13 residues. The V and J ends lost 7 bases and 2 bases respectively, with 12 bases between them. Here the CDR3 DNA reads TGTGCCAGCAACTCGTCGGCGGCCTACGAGCAGTACTTC. Translated, it gives CASNSSAAYEQYF.

This chain links TRBV7-2 with TRBJ1-5; D is possibly TRBD1 (5 bases). The CDR3 extends over 15 amino acids. The V and J ends lost 3 bases and 5 bases respectively, with 14 bases between them. From germline, CDR1 is SGHTA and CDR2 FQGNSA. In nucleotides, the CDR3 is TGTGCCAGCAGCTTCAGAAGGGGAGGTGATCAGCCCCAGCATTTT. It is translated as CASSFRRGGDQPQHF.

Only a few counts were recorded for this clone. The chain couples TRBV19 to TRBJ1-5; the D gene is possibly TRBD1 (6 bases). This CDR3 contains 14 residues. The germline V gene encodes CDR1 LNHDA and CDR2 SQIVND (reference sequence). V shed 5 bases and J shed 3 bases, with 11 bases lying between them. DNA for the CDR3: TGTGCCAGTAGTTTACAGGGTCACAATCAGCCCCAGCATTTT. Translation: CASSLQGHNQPQHF.

This clone showed up just a few times. The chain couples TRBV18 to TRBJ2-7, with D possibly being TRBD2 (6 bases). Germline assignment: CDR1 KGHSH and CDR2 LQKENI. CDR3 length: 16 amino acids. V was trimmed by 3 bases and J by 4 bases, leaving 19 bases between them. The CDR3 is CASSPNREIREYEQYF. In nucleotides, the CDR3 is TGTGCCAGCTCACCTAACCGGGAGATTAGAGAATACGAGCAGTACTTC.

This sequence joins TRBV13 and TRBJ1-1; no reliable D call. Trimming cost V 5 bases and J 1 base, with 17 bases left between them. This CDR3 is built from 16 residues. CDR1 and CDR2 (germline): PRHDT, FYEKMQ (reference sequence). This chain's CDR3 is CASSPRGSDGNTEAFF. CDR3 bases: TGTGCCAGCAGCCCCAGAGGGTCGGACGGGAACACTGAAGCTTTCTTT.

The V call is TRBV2, the J call TRBJ2-7; the D gene is possibly TRBD1 (6 bases). The V end was cut by 6 bases, the J end by 12 bases, with 24 bases between. The length of the CDR3 is 14 residues. Germline values: CDR1 SNHLY, CDR2 FYNNEI. The CDR3 loop is CASSQLSPEGVSYF. CDR3 DNA sequence: TGTGCCAGCAGCCAACTTTCTCCCGAGGGGGTTTCGTACTTC.

The chain joins TRBV5-1 to TRBJ2-3, with 9 bases that match TRBD1. V was clipped by 8 bases and J by 3 bases; unmatched bases: 10. CDR1 and CDR2 from the germline V gene are SGHRS and YFSETQ. CDR3 length: 15 amino acids. The CDR3 spells CASADLGTGTDTQYF. The CDR3 DNA is TGCGCCAGTGCGGACTTAGGGACAGGGACAGATACGCAGTATTTT.

The CDR3 protein is CASSQDSIFGEAKNIQYF. CDR3 DNA: TGCGCCAGCAGCCAAGATTCTATCTTCGGTGAAGCCAAAAACATTCAGTACTTC. J is TRBJ2-4 and V is TRBV4-1; D call uncertain. The V gene's germline CDR1 is MGHRA and CDR2 YSYEKL. The V and J ends lost 0 bases and 0 bases respectively, with 15 bases between them. The length of the CDR3 is 18 residues.

The V and J genes are TRBV12-3 or TRBV12-4 and TRBJ1-1; D is uncertain. Trimming took off 6 bases at V and 0 bases at J, with 8 bases between the two ends. This CDR3 has 13 amino acids. CDR3 sequence reads: CASRITVNTEAFF. The CDR3 coding sequence is TGTGCCAGCAGAATTACAGTGAACACTGAAGCTTTCTTT.

This clone appeared a single time. The gene calls are TRBV18 and TRBJ1-1; D is unclear. CDR1 and CDR2 (germline): KGHSH, LQKENI. This CDR3 spans 13 amino acids. Trimming took off 3 bases at V and 3 bases at J, with 8 bases between the two ends. CDR3 bases: TGTGCCAGCTCACCCTTGGGAGACACTGAAGCTTTCTTT. The encoded protein is CASSPLGDTEAFF. The full variable domain, completed using reference TRBV18 and TRBJ1-1, is NAGVMQNPRHLVRRRGQEARLRCSPMKGHSHVYWYRQLPEEGLKFMVYLQKENIIDESGMPKERFSAEFPKEGPSILRIQQVVRGDSAAYFCASSPLGDTEAFFGQGTRLTVV.

The rearrangement joins TRBV6-6 to TRBJ1-2; TRBD1 is a possible D gene (6 bases). This CDR3 region has 13 residues. Trimming took 1 base from V and 3 from J, leaving 6 bases between them. The V gene's germline CDR1 is MNHNY and CDR2 SVGAGI (reference sequence). CDR3 protein: CASSYYRDYGYTF. The CDR3 nucleotides read TGTGCCAGCAGTTACTACAGGGACTATGGCTACACCTTC.

The V call is TRBV5-1, the J call TRBJ1-2; maybe TRBD1 (5 bases). In germline, CDR1 is SGHRS, CDR2 YFSETQ. Trimming pared 4 bases from V and 4 bases from J, leaving 14 bases between. There are 14 residues in the CDR3. CDR3: CASSPLTESYGYTF. The CDR3 DNA follows: TGCGCCAGCAGCCCGTTGACAGAGAGCTATGGCTACACCTTC.

The CDR3 nucleotides are TGTGCCACCAGTGAGGGGGCAAAGCAGCCCCAGCATTTT. Amino acid sequence: CATSEGAKQPQHF. The rearrangement links TRBV24-1 to TRBJ1-5, with D possibly being TRBD1 (6 bases). The CDR3 is made up of 13 amino acids. V was cut by 4 bases and J by 7 bases, with 10 bases left in between. Per germline, CDR1 KGHDR and CDR2 SFDVKD.

The V and J genes are TRBV6-2 or TRBV6-3 and TRBJ1-2, with 7 nucleotides matching TRBD1. This CDR3 has 13 residues. Germline V gene lookup returns CDR1 MNHEY and CDR2 SVGEGT. V trimming: 6 bases; J trimming: 3 bases; junction bases outside the gene matches: 4. CDR3 sequence: CASSITGDYGYTF. CDR3 coding DNA: TGTGCCAGCAGCATAACAGGGGACTATGGCTACACCTTC.

This clone was detected only once. The CDR3 DNA is TGTGCCAGCAGCCAATATAACAATCAGCCCCAGCATTTT. Its translation is CASSQYNNQPQHF. J is TRBJ1-5 and V is TRBV4-2; D unclear. Trimming stripped 2 bases from V and 3 bases from J, with 5 bases between. The CDR3 sequence is 13 residues long. Looked up from germline, CDR1 is LGHNA and CDR2 is YNFKEQ.

V gene TRBV3-1 (or the pseudogene TRBV3-2) combines with J gene TRBJ2-1, with D perhaps TRBD2 (6 bases). This CDR3 contains 14 residues. The germline V gene has CDR1 LGHDT and CDR2 YNNKEL (reference sequence). V lost 4 bases to trimming and J lost 4 bases, with 11 bases between them. Written as DNA, the CDR3 is TGTGCCAGCAGCCGAGTGGGGGGTTACAATGAGCAGTTCTTC. It translates to CASSRVGGYNEQFF.